The 25 T cell receptor beta chains listed next were all sequenced from one sample in a study of T cells in Graves' hyperthyroidism and ophthalmopathy. TCR beta CDR3 region amplification was performed from RNA transcripts. The HTBI primer set was used in a first-round RT-PCR of the TCR CDR3. TCRdb passed the multiplex PCR reads through MiXCR, listing each CDR3 protein once. The sample has around 580,000 distinct CDR3 sequences, more than 45% seen once. The specimen sequenced was peripheral blood or thyroid tissue (not recorded which). The receptors here all came from a woman aged 18-30 years with Graves' hyperthyroidism.

This clonotype was observed a handful of times. The chain is built from TRBV9 and TRBJ2-1, with a weak D call TRBD1 (5 bases). Germline V CDR1 and CDR2: SGDLS, YYNGEE. V lost 10 bases to trimming and J lost 0 bases, with 11 bases between them. The length of the CDR3 is 13 residues. The CDR3 region has the DNA TGTGCCTCGGACAAATCCTCCTACAATGAGCAGTTCTTC. Protein: CASDKSSYNEQFF.

This chain uses TRBV7-3 with TRBJ2-7; no clear D gene. This CDR3 region has 13 residues. V shed 2 bases and J shed 7 bases, with 12 bases lying between them. The germline CDR1 and CDR2 sequences are SGHTA and FQGTGA. The chain's CDR3 is CASSLVASREQYF. CDR3 DNA: TGTGCCAGCAGCTTAGTGGCGTCTCGGGAGCAGTACTTC.

To note about this clonotype: This CDR3 fails to terminate in the conserved phenylalanine or tryptophan, so it likely reflects a read error. It is unclear where the CDR3 begins or ends on the DNA, so no DNA is shown, and the CDR3 is as TCRdb lists it. This sequence joins TRBV10-3 and TRBJ2-5; no check of the table's D call, TRBD2, against the DNA was made. The CDR3 comprises 13 residues, both ends counted. The germline V gene has CDR1 ENHRY and CDR2 SYGVKD. The CDR3 loop is CAISESGRSPKDY.

This chain uses TRBV7-1 with TRBJ2-1; 9 bases are shared with TRBD1. TRBV7-1 is labeled an ORF, and its function is uncertain. Trimming removed 2 bases from V and 1 base from J; junction bases left unmatched: 3. This CDR3 has 16 residues. CDR3 DNA: TGTGCCAGCAGCTCAAGGACAGGGGCATCCTACAATGAGCAGTTCTTC. Amino acid sequence: CASSSRTGASYNEQFF.

This clonotype appeared many times. The chain combines TRBV13 with TRBJ2-2; D ambiguous. Germline values: CDR1 PRHDT, CDR2 FYEKMQ (reference sequence). The CDR3 is 13 residues long. Deletions cut 1 base from V and 10 bases from J, with 10 bases between. The CDR3 DNA sequence: TGTGCCAGCAGCTTAGTTTCGCGGAAGGAGCTGTTTTTT. It specifies CASSLVSRKELFF.

The CDR3 sequence: CASSRGQGLDNEQFF. In DNA, the CDR3 is TGTGCCAGCAGTCGAGGACAGGGCCTTGACAATGAGCAGTTCTTC. The chain carries TRBV2 and TRBJ2-5, with 8 nucleotides matching TRBD1. With the DNA end fitting TRBJ2-1 better, the J assignment may be wrong. This CDR3 spans 15 amino acids. Looked up from germline, CDR1 is SNHLY and CDR2 is FYNNEI.

This clonotype was found many times. The chain links TRBV4-1 to TRBJ1-2; D may be TRBD1 (6 bases). CDR3 length: 15 amino acids. Germline loops: CDR1 MGHRA, CDR2 YSYEKL. V dropped 3 bases and J dropped 0 bases, with 11 bases sitting between them. For the CDR3, the DNA is TGCGCCAGCAGCCAGACCGGGACACCTAACTATGGCTACACCTTC. This translates into CASSQTGTPNYGYTF.

In regard to this clonotype: One end of the junction is discordant with germline, which a read error may explain. This rearrangement joins TRBV3-1 to TRBJ2-7, with D possibly matching TRBD2 (6 bases). CDR1 and CDR2 from the germline V gene are LGHDT and YNNKEL (reference sequence). This CDR3 is 14 amino acids long. The CDR3 coding sequence is TGTGCCAGCGGCCAAGGTAGCGGCCGCTACGAGCAGTACTTC. It is translated as CASGQGSGRYEQYF.

At least ten counts were recorded for this clonotype. As DNA, the CDR3 is TGCGCCAGCAGCCCCGGGACAGGGGGCTGGTATGGCTACACCTTC. Translation: CASSPGTGGWYGYTF. The gene calls are TRBV5-1 and TRBJ1-2; TRBD1 agrees at 12 bases. Germline CDR1 SGHRS, CDR2 YFSETQ. The CDR3 has 15 amino acids. The J segment lost 5 bases and the V segment lost 4 bases, leaving 6 bases of the junction unmatched.

Regarding this clonotype: Being one base from a much bigger clone, this may be a read error. The rearrangement joins TRBV3-1 to TRBJ1-1; a weak D match, TRBD1 (6 bases). V was pared by 2 bases and J by 9 bases, with 16 bases between. The CDR3 spans 14 residues. Germline CDR1 is LGHDT and CDR2 is YNNKEL (reference sequence). In DNA, the CDR3 is TGTGCCAGCAGCCAAAGGGGGGGAAGTGAGAAAGCTTTCTTT. Amino acids: CASSQRGGSEKAFF.

This clonotype has a count of ten or more. The chain uses TRBV29-1 and TRBJ1-1; D may be TRBD1 (5 bases). The CDR3 is made up of 12 amino acids. V lost 5 bases and J 3 bases, leaving 10 bases between the germline ends. The germline CDR1 and CDR2 sequences are SQVTM and ANQGSEA. CDR3 sequence: CSVTDRYTEAFF. The DNA of the CDR3 is TGCAGCGTTACCGACAGATACACTGAAGCTTTCTTT.

This clonotype was seen at least ten times. The chain uses TRBV12-3 or TRBV12-4 and TRBJ2-2, with 8 bases matching TRBD1. This CDR3 spans 15 amino acids. V was clipped by 5 bases and J by 8 bases; unmatched bases: 10. The CDR3 spells CASSMEAGGWGELFF. The DNA of the CDR3 is TGTGCCAGCAGTATGGAGGCAGGGGGCTGGGGGGAGCTGTTTTTT.

The CDR3 here is CASLREVGAGYTF. In DNA form, the CDR3 reads TGTGCCTCCCTCCGAGAAGTAGGGGCTGGCTACACCTTC. The chain links TRBV30 to TRBJ1-2, with D possibly matching TRBD1 (5 bases). The CDR3 is made up of 13 amino acids. CDR1 is GTSNPN, CDR2 SVGIG, per germline (reference sequence). V shed 7 bases and J shed 7 bases, with 19 bases lying between them.

V and J are TRBV29-1 and TRBJ1-2; TRBD1 is a possible D gene (6 bases). CDR3 size: 11 residues. Trimming left V 8 bases short and J 3 bases short, with 10 bases between. Germline CDR1 SQVTM, CDR2 ANQGSEA. CDR3 nucleotides: TGCAGCTTGACAGGAGACTATGGCTACACCTTC. It yields the protein CSLTGDYGYTF.

This clonotype was found a few times. The chain uses TRBV4-3 and TRBJ1-1; D remains ambiguous. CDR3 length: 14 amino acids. The germline V gene encodes CDR1 LGHNA and CDR2 YSLEER. The V and J ends lost 0 bases and 4 bases respectively, with 9 bases between them. CDR3 bases: TGCGCCAGCAGCCAAGATAGGTGGCCCACTGAAGCTTTCTTT. It yields the protein CASSQDRWPTEAFF.

CDR3 residues: CASSDSSGDDTGELFF. The CDR3 nucleotides read TGTGCCAGCAGTGACTCTAGCGGAGACGACACCGGGGAGCTGTTTTTT. The chain combines TRBV25-1 with TRBJ2-2; TRBD2 aligns across 7 bases. Germline assignment: CDR1 MGHDK and CDR2 SYGVNS. V gave up 3 bases and J gave up 3 bases; unmatched junction bases: 7. The CDR3 has 16 residues.

The chain couples TRBV9 to TRBJ2-2; TRBD2 matches at 13 bases. The CDR3 consists of 18 residues. CDR1 and CDR2 (germline): SGDLS, YYNGEE. V dropped 4 bases and J dropped 6; count of bases not matched to a gene: 12. CDR3 sequence reads: CASSLGAGTSGISGELFF. DNA for the CDR3: TGTGCCAGCAGCCTAGGGGCCGGGACTAGCGGGATTTCCGGGGAGCTGTTTTTT.

There are many counts of this clonotype. J is TRBJ2-7 and V is TRBV29-1; D possibly corresponds to TRBD2 (6 bases). Trimming removed 3 bases from V and 0 bases from J, with 9 bases in between. Germline V gene lookup returns CDR1 SQVTM and CDR2 ANQGSEA. The CDR3 has 13 amino acids. In DNA form, the CDR3 reads TGCAGCGTTGATGGGGGGAGCTCCTACGAGCAGTACTTC. Translation: CSVDGGSSYEQYF.

In this sample, this clonotype turned up many times. The chain links TRBV6-4 to TRBJ2-2; a possible D gene is TRBD2 (5 bases). CDR1 and CDR2 (germline): MRHNA, SNTAGT. There are 13 residues in the CDR3. V gave up 0 bases and J gave up 6 bases, with 5 bases separating them. The CDR3 coding sequence is TGTGCCAGCAGTGACTCTAGCGCCGGGGAGCTGTTTTTT. Translation: CASSDSSAGELFF.

The J gene is TRBJ2-3, the V gene TRBV30; D ambiguous. Germline CDR1 GTSNPN, CDR2 SVGIG (reference sequence). The CDR3 extends over 12 amino acids. Trimming cost V 2 bases and J 9 bases, with 12 bases left between them. CDR3 nucleotides: TGTGCCTGGAGTTACCTTAGCCGCACGCAGTATTTT. Translating gives CAWSYLSRTQYF. Drawing the rest from reference TRBV30 and TRBJ2-3, the complete variable domain is SQTIHQWPATLVQPVGSPLSLECTVEGTSNPNLYWYRQAAGRGLQLLFYSVGIGQISSEVPQNLSASRPQDRQFILSSKKLLLSDSGFYLCAWSYLSRTQYFGPGTRLTVL.

The chain employs TRBV19 and TRBJ2-1; D not certain. The V and J ends lost 6 bases and 6 bases respectively, with 12 bases between them. This CDR3 contains 13 residues. The germline gives CDR1 LNHDA, CDR2 SQIVND (reference sequence). CDR3 in DNA: TGTGCCAGTAGCACTCTGGACGCCAATGAGCAGTTCTTC. Translating gives CASSTLDANEQFF.

The chain uses TRBV5-4 and TRBJ2-7, with 12 bases fitting TRBD2. Germline CDR1 reads SGHNT; CDR2 reads YYREEE (reference sequence). The CDR3 runs 16 residues. The V gene end was trimmed by 0 bases and the J gene end by 6 bases; junction bases not matched to a gene: 7. As DNA, the CDR3 is TGTGCCAGCAGCTTGGACCAACTAGCGGGAGGCGCCGAGCAGTACTTC. The encoded protein is CASSLDQLAGGAEQYF.

Comments on this clonotype: A read error may account for a junction end that differs from germline. The V and J genes are TRBV12-3 or TRBV12-4 and TRBJ2-5; 11 bases are a match to TRBD2. The CDR3 has 18 residues. CDR3 in amino acids: CASSGTGTSGTMGESQYF. CDR3 DNA: TGTGCCAGCAGTGGTACCGGGACTAGCGGAACTATGGGAGAGTCCCAGTACTTC.

The table lists this clonotype with many counts. V usage is TRBV7-9 and J usage is TRBJ2-7, with unresolved D. The CDR3 consists of 13 residues. V lost 5 bases to trimming and J lost 4 bases, with 12 bases between them. The germline CDR1 and CDR2 sequences are SEHNR and FQNEAQ (reference sequence). The CDR3 sequence: CASSRDQRYEQYF. The CDR3 bases are TGTGCCAGCAGCCGAGACCAAAGGTACGAGCAGTACTTC.

V and J are TRBV2 and TRBJ2-6; the match to TRBD1 covers 9 bases. In germline, CDR1 is SNHLY, CDR2 FYNNEI. This CDR3 has 13 amino acids. Trimming took 3 bases from V and 9 from J; bases not matched to a gene: 0. The CDR3, as DNA: TGTGCCAGCAGTGAGGACAGGGGCAACGTCCTGACTTTC. Its translation: CASSEDRGNVLTF.